These T cell receptor beta chains were read from a single sample in a study of molecular identifiers for immune sequencing clone quantification. TCRdb processed the PCR reads anew with MiXCR; each CDR3 protein has one entry. The sample shows about 100,000 distinct CDR3 sequences, about 35% of them seen only once. Sequencing was performed on naive CD8+ T cells from blood, with Jurkat cell RNA spiked in. The origin of the receptors is a human donor in good health. Some libraries in this study had Jurkat cell RNA spiked in. The CDR3 runs from the conserved cysteine through the conserved F or W. Fields, in order: clone size, D gene, J gene, V gene, CDR3 protein, CDR3 DNA. The D gene is left open where the match is weak. Size is stated for part of the rows, as once, few or many counts, or as a class when the clone is expanded.

>-|-|TRBJ2-3|TRBV3-1
CASSRDTAAADTQYF
TGTGCCAGCAGCCGGGACACTGCGGCGGCAGATACGCAGTATTTT
>few|-|TRBJ1-5|TRBV7-6
CASSLGPGASNQPQHF
TGTGCCAGCAGCTTAGGACCAGGGGCTAGCAATCAGCCCCAGCATTTT
>many|-|TRBJ2-7|TRBV28
CASSRLPTSYEQYF
TGTGCCAGCAGCCGCTTGCCGACCTCCTACGAGCAGTACTTC
>once|-|TRBJ2-7|TRBV4-1
CASRYRDDGVLRLFEQYF
TGCGCCAGCAGGTACAGAGACGACGGGGTATTACGTCTGTTCGAGCAGTACTTC
>few|-|TRBJ1-1|TRBV20-1
CSARDFTPQPNTEAFF
TGCAGTGCTAGAGATTTCACCCCACAGCCGAACACTGAAGCTTTCTTT
>-|-|TRBJ1-2|TRBV29-1
CSVEDGGIYGYTF
TGCAGCGTTGAAGATGGTGGGATTTATGGCTACACCTTC
>-|-|TRBJ1-2|TRBV4-1
CASSQTADIANYGYTF
TGCGCCAGCAGCCAAACAGCGGACATCGCTAACTATGGCTACACCTTC
>many|TRBD2|TRBJ2-5|TRBV20-1
CSARAQGLAGVGTQYF
TGCAGTGCTAGAGCCCAGGGACTAGCGGGAGTCGGGACCCAGTACTTC
>few|-|TRBJ2-3|TRBV11-1
CASSLVLSSSAQYF
TGTGCCAGCAGCTTAGTTCTGTCTAGCTCGGCGCAGTATTTT
>many|-|TRBJ2-7|TRBV27
CASSLGATYEQYF
TGTGCCAGCAGCTTGGGGGCCACCTACGAGCAGTACTTC
>many|TRBD1|TRBJ2-2|TRBV20-1
CSAAGQENTGELFF
TGCAGTGCTGCGGGACAGGAGAACACCGGGGAGCTGTTTTTT
>medium-sized|-|TRBJ2-7|TRBV20-1
CSATPGGEQYF
TGCAGTGCTACCCCAGGGGGGGAGCAGTACTTC
>few|-|TRBJ2-7|TRBV28
CASSLGRVGYEQYF
TGTGCCAGCAGTTTAGGACGGGTTGGGTACGAGCAGTACTTC
>-|-|TRBJ2-1|TRBV27
CASSFLGGDEQFF
TGTGCCAGCAGTTTCCTAGGGGGGGATGAGCAGTTCTTC
>many|-|TRBJ2-3|TRBV28
CAAGRTQYF
TGTGCCGCCGGGCGAACGCAGTATTTT
>-|-|TRBJ2-3|TRBV28
CASSIKDKGWDTQYF
TGTGCCAGCAGTATAAAGGATAAGGGGTGGGATACGCAGTATTTT
>-|-|TRBJ2-1|TRBV14
CASSQVHLTSQTLHNEQFF
TGTGCCAGCAGCCAAGTCCACCTTACTAGCCAAACACTACACAATGAGCAGTTCTTC
>-|TRBD1|TRBJ2-1|TRBV6-2/TRBV6-3
CASKDRPDEQIF
TGTGCCAGCAAGGACAGGCCCGATGAGCAGATCTTC
>few|-|TRBJ2-1|TRBV4-3
CASSQEVDAYNEQFF
TGCGCCAGCAGCCAAGAGGTCGATGCCTACAATGAGCAGTTCTTC
>-|TRBD2|TRBJ2-7|TRBV27
CASGAGTTYEQYF
TGTGCCAGCGGGGCGGGGACTACCTACGAGCAGTACTTC
>-|TRBD1|TRBJ2-3|TRBV28
CASSSQDRRGDTQYF
TGTGCCAGCAGTTCCCAGGACAGGCGAGGAGATACGCAGTATTTT
>-|TRBD1|TRBJ1-5|TRBV28
CASTDIRQGGNQPQHF
TGTGCCAGCACCGACATCCGACAGGGGGGAAATCAGCCCCAGCATTTT
>-|-|TRBJ2-2|TRBV7-6
CASRVKAHDAGELFF
TGTGCCAGCAGGGTGAAGGCACATGACGCCGGGGAGCTGTTTTTT
>few|-|TRBJ2-3|TRBV28
CASNPGLSTDTQYF
TGTGCCAGCAACCCGGGACTCAGCACAGATACGCAGTATTTT
>many|-|TRBJ2-3|TRBV28
CASRTPEGVSGFTDTQYF
TGTGCCAGCAGGACTCCCGAAGGTGTAAGCGGATTCACAGATACGCAGTATTTT
>many|TRBD1|TRBJ2-7|TRBV12-3/TRBV12-4
CASSFGQGYEQYF
TGTGCCAGCAGTTTCGGACAGGGATACGAGCAGTACTTC
>few|TRBD1|TRBJ2-3|TRBV10-2
CASRFGTGRPDTQYF
TGCGCCAGCAGATTTGGGACAGGGAGACCAGATACGCAGTATTTT
>many|-|TRBJ2-7|TRBV6-5
CASSYSQQGSPYEQYF
TGTGCCAGCAGTTACTCGCAACAGGGTTCCCCCTACGAGCAGTACTTC
>many|-|TRBJ2-7|TRBV7-9
CASSPGRGVSSYEQYF
TGTGCCAGCAGCCCGGGGCGCGGGGTAAGCTCCTACGAGCAGTACTTC
>few|-|TRBJ1-1|TRBV20-1
CSAREINRLRNTEAFF
TGCAGTGCTAGAGAGATTAACAGGCTGAGAAACACTGAAGCTTTCTTT
>many|-|TRBJ2-7|TRBV28
CASSFSYEQYF
TGTGCCAGCAGTTTTTCCTACGAGCAGTACTTC
>few|-|TRBJ2-2|TRBV7-9
CASSPFGPNTGELFF
TGTGCCAGCAGCCCGTTTGGGCCCAACACCGGGGAGCTGTTTTTT
>few|TRBD2|TRBJ2-1|TRBV6-2/TRBV6-3
CASSYGWRERDEQFF
TGTGCCAGCAGTTACGGTTGGCGGGAGAGAGATGAGCAGTTCTTC
>few|TRBD2|TRBJ2-2|TRBV2
CASSGAGANTGELFF
TGTGCCAGCAGTGGGGCGGGAGCGAACACCGGGGAGCTGTTTTTT
>few|-|TRBJ2-3|TRBV12-3/TRBV12-4
CASSSLAASTDTQYF
TGTGCCAGCAGTTCACTAGCTGCTAGCACAGATACGCAGTATTTT
>-|-|TRBJ2-3|TRBV13
CASSLGPPSQYF
TGTGCCAGCAGCTTAGGGCCCCCGTCCCAGTATTTT
>-|TRBD2|TRBJ2-3|TRBV11-2
CASSWTSGTTDTQYF
TGTGCCAGCAGCTGGACTAGCGGCACCACAGATACGCAGTATTTT
>few|-|TRBJ1-1|TRBV20-1
CSARTGWGTEAFF
TGCAGTGCTAGAACAGGGTGGGGCACTGAAGCTTTCTTT
>-|-|TRBJ1-3|TRBV4-3
CASSQDKYSFGNTIYF
TGCGCCAGCAGCCAAGATAAGTACAGCTTTGGAAACACCATATATTTT
>few|TRBD2|TRBJ2-5|TRBV28
CASSLRLAGAEPQYF
TGTGCCAGCAGTTTACGGCTAGCGGGAGCAGAGCCCCAGTACTTC
>many|TRBD1|TRBJ1-4|TRBV28
CASSFWTGEGLAEKLFF
TGTGCCAGCAGTTTTTGGACAGGGGAGGGTTTAGCTGAAAAACTGTTTTTT
>many|-|TRBJ1-2|TRBV28
CASSPDSEVNYGYTF
TGTGCCAGCAGTCCCGATTCGGAGGTTAACTATGGCTACACCTTC
>once|-|TRBJ2-7|TRBV27
CASSLQGTFEQYF
TGTGCCAGCAGTTTACAGGGGACCTTCGAGCAGTACTTC
>many|TRBD2|TRBJ2-3|TRBV7-3
CASSRGLGAGTSTDTQYF
TGTGCCAGCAGCCGGGGTCTTGGAGCGGGGACTAGCACAGATACGCAGTATTTT
>-|TRBD2|TRBJ2-1|TRBV28
CASTWWTSSYNEQFF
TGTGCCAGCACCTGGTGGACTAGTTCCTACAATGAGCAGTTCTTC
>-|-|TRBJ2-7|TRBV5-1
CASRSYPYEQYF
TGCGCCAGCAGAAGTTACCCCTACGAGCAGTACTTC
>many|-|TRBJ2-6|TRBV4-1
CASSPVSGANVLTF
TGTGCCAGCAGCCCCGTCTCTGGGGCCAACGTCCTGACTTTC
>few|TRBD2|TRBJ2-2|TRBV10-3
CAIPRTSGELFF
TGTGCCATCCCCAGGACTAGCGGGGAGCTGTTTTTT
>few|TRBD2|TRBJ2-1|TRBV2
CASIDTASGGSEQFF
TGTGCCAGTATCGATACGGCTAGCGGGGGCAGTGAGCAGTTCTTC
>few|-|TRBJ2-3|TRBV11-2
CASSLVPGVDTQYF
TGTGCCAGCAGCTTAGTTCCGGGGGTGGATACGCAGTATTTT
>-|-|TRBJ2-1|TRBV28
CASSLFLAPTYNEQFF
TGTGCCAGCAGTTTGTTTTTGGCGCCCACCTACAATGAGCAGTTCTTC
>-|-|TRBJ2-3|TRBV20-1
CSAGGITTDTQYF
TGCAGTGCGGGGGGCATAACTACAGATACGCAGTATTTT
>many|TRBD1|TRBJ2-3|TRBV28
CASTGQGYGSTDTQYF
TGTGCCAGCACAGGACAGGGATATGGAAGCACAGATACGCAGTATTTT
>many|TRBD1|TRBJ2-7|TRBV7-2
CASSLDRGREYF
TGTGCCAGCAGCCTCGACAGGGGGCGCGAGTACTTC
>-|-|TRBJ1-3|TRBV20-1
CSARESGLSGNTIYF
TGCAGTGCTAGAGAATCAGGGCTCTCTGGAAACACCATATATTTT
>-|TRBD1|TRBJ2-7|TRBV14
CASSQAETGYEQYF
TGTGCCAGCAGCCAAGCCGAGACAGGGTACGAGCAGTACTTC
>-|TRBD2|TRBJ2-1|TRBV18
CASSPPERGYNEQFF
TGTGCCAGCTCACCACCAGAGCGGGGTTACAATGAGCAGTTCTTC